Listed below are T cell receptor beta chains from one sample, sequenced in a study of T cell repertoires in aging, cancer and after chemotherapy. One entry per CDR3 protein, called by TCRdb with MiXCR from the multiplex PCR reads. This table has about 10,000 distinct CDR3 sequences, around 25% appearing once. Sample: blood. The receptor set was obtained from a human donor in good health. CDR3s include the opening cysteine and the closing phenylalanine or tryptophan. D genes are given only for firm matches. The listing skips clone size in some rows; elsewhere it reads once, few, many or a size class.

>13|NA|medium-sized|TRBV6-6|TRBJ1-1
TGTGCCAGCAGTTACGGAGAGAACACTGAAGCTTTCTTT
CASSYGENTEAFF
>12|NA|medium-sized|TRBV19|TRBJ2-2
TGTGCCAGTAGTATAATTCAGGGGGAGCTGTTTTTT
CASSIIQGELFF
>13|NA|NA|TRBV10-2|TRBJ2-5
TGCGCCAGCAGTGAGTCTTGGGTCGGGACCCAGTACTTC
CASSESWVGTQYF
>13|NA|NA|TRBV11-2|TRBJ2-3
TGTGCCAGCAGCCAGACCCGCACAGATACGCAGTATTTT
CASSQTRTDTQYF
>16|NA|few|TRBV7-3|TRBJ2-1
TGTGCCAGCAGCGGGAGGACGGCGAGCTCCTACAATGAGCAGTTCTTC
CASSGRTASSYNEQFF
>15|NA|NA|TRBV30|TRBJ1-5
TGTGCCTGGAGTGTAGGGCAGGGGATCGATCAGCCCCAGCATTTT
CAWSVGQGIDQPQHF
>14|NA|NA|TRBV28|TRBJ1-6
TGTGCCAGCAGGCTTGGGGGGGGGGCACCACCCCTCCACTTT
CASRLGGGAPPLHF
>16|NA|NA|TRBV7-8|TRBJ2-3
TGTGCCAGCAGCTCCCTTGGCGGGCTCCGATCAAATACGCAGTATTTT
CASSSLGGLRSNTQYF
>15|TRBD1|few|TRBV18|TRBJ1-6
TGTGCCAGCTCATCGGACAGGGCGCCTAATTCACCCCTCCACTTT
CASSSDRAPNSPLHF
>15|NA|NA|TRBV2|TRBJ2-2
TGTGCCAGCAGTGGCGACAGAGCGAACACCGGGGAGCTGTTTTTT
CASSGDRANTGELFF
>14|TRBD2|NA|TRBV20-1|TRBJ2-5
TGCAGTGCTAGAGATAAGGGAGGGAGAGAGACCCAGTACTTC
CSARDKGGRETQYF
>12|NA|NA|TRBV9|TRBJ1-2
TGTGCCAGCAGCGCAGAAGGGTATGGCTACACCTTC
CASSAEGYGYTF
>15|NA|NA|TRBV4-3|TRBJ1-5
TGCGCCAGCAGCCAAGAAGTAAATAGCAATCAGCCCCAGCATTTT
CASSQEVNSNQPQHF
>17|NA|NA|TRBV19|TRBJ2-3
TGTGCCAGTAGTATAAGGTTTCAGGGGTTCTACACAGATACGCAGTATTTT
CASSIRFQGFYTDTQYF
>15|NA|few|TRBV12-3/TRBV12-4|TRBJ2-7
TGTGCCAGCAGTTTAGCGTGGCGGGGCTCCTACGAGCAGTACTTC
CASSLAWRGSYEQYF
>12|NA|NA|TRBV20-1|TRBJ2-5
TGCAGTGCTATGGGGCTAGCAGAGACCCAGTACTTC
CSAMGLAETQYF
>12|NA|medium-sized|TRBV12-3/TRBV12-4|TRBJ1-1
TGTGCCAGCAGTTTGTGGCACACTGAAGCTTTCTTT
CASSLWHTEAFF
>12|NA|NA|TRBV20-1|TRBJ2-4
TGCAGTGTCCAGAGGGGTAAAAACATTCAGTACTTC
CSVQRGKNIQYF